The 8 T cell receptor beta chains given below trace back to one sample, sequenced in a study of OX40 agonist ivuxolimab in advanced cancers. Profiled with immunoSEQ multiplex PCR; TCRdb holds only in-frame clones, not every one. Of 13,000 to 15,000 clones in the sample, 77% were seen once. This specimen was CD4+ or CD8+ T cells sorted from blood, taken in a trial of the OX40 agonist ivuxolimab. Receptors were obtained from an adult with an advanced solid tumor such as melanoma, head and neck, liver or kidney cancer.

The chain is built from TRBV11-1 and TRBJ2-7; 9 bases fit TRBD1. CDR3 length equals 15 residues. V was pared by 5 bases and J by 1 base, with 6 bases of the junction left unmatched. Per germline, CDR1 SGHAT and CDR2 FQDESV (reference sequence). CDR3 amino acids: CASSLDRGTSYEQYF. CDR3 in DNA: TGTGCCAGCAGCCTCGACAGGGGGACTTCCTACGAGCAGTACTTC.

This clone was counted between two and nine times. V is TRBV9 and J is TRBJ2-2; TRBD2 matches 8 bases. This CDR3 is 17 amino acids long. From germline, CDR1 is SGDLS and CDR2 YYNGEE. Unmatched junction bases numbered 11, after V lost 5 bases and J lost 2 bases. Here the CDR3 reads CASSGTGGLTNTGELFF. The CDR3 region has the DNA TGTGCCAGCAGTGGTACGGGAGGGCTAACTAACACCGGGGAGCTGTTTTTT. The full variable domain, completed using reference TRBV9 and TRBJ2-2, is DSGVTQTPKHLITATGQRVTLRCSPRSGDLSVYWYQQSLDQGLQFLIQYYNGEERAKGNILERFSAQQFPDLHSELNLSSLELGDSALYFCASSGTGGLTNTGELFFGEGSRLTVL.

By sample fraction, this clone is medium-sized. The CDR3 spells CASSLGGGSETIYF. CDR3 coding DNA: TGTGCCAGCAGCTTAGGTGGAGGTTCGGAAACCATATATTTT. The chain couples TRBV7-9 to TRBJ1-3; the D is unclear. The CDR3 covers 14 residues. V was trimmed by 1 base and J by 10 bases, leaving 14 bases between them. The germline V gene encodes CDR1 SEHNR and CDR2 FQNEAQ (reference sequence).

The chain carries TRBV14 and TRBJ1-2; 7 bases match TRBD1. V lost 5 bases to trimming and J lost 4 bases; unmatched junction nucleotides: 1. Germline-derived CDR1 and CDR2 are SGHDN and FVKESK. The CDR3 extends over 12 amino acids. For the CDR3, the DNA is TGTGCCAGCAGCAGACAGGGCTATGGCTACACCTTC. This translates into CASSRQGYGYTF.

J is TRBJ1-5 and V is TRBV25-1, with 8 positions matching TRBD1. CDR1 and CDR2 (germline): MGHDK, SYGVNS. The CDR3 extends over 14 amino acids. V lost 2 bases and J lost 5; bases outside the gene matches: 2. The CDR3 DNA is TGTGCCAGCAGTGAAAGGACAGGGTATCAGCCCCAGCATTTT. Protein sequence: CASSERTGYQPQHF.

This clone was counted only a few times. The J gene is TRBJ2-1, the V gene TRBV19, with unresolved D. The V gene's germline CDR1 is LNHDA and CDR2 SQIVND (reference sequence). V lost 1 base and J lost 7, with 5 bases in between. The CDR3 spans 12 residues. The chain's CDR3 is CASSIARNEQFF. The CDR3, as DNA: TGTGCCAGTAGTATAGCCAGAAATGAGCAGTTCTTC.

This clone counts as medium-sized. The chain's CDR3 is CASREDSGVNEQFF. CDR3 in DNA: TGTGCCAGCAGGGAGGATAGCGGGGTCAATGAGCAGTTCTTC. The genes are TRBV9 and TRBJ2-1; TRBD2 matches at 8 bases. After removal of 5 bases from V and 6 bases from J, the junction contained 7 bases not matched to a gene. CDR3 length equals 14 residues. Germline V gene sequence: CDR1 SGDLS, CDR2 YYNGEE.

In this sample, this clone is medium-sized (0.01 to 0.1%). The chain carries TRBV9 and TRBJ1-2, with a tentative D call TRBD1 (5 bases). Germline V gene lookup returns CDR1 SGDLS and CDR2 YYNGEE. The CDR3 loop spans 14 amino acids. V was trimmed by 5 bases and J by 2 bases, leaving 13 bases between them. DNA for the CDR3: TGTGCCAGCAGGAGATTCCAGGGCAACTATGGCTACACCTTC. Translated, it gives CASRRFQGNYGYTF.